The following is a T cell receptor beta chain sequence with its context. As yet, its antigen is unknown. The germline gene is not matched at one end of the junction; a read error may be the cause. The data stem from a study of shared clonotypes between healthy human individuals. Findings of the study overall: In this cohort, only blood was sampled, and tissue repertoires likely differ.

Using ten immunoSEQ deep assay plates, investigators sequenced unsorted PBMC DNA. Clones were sequenced by immunoSEQ multiplex PCR, and TCRdb holds only the in-frame ones, with some missing. The sample has 400,000 to 500,000 clones, about 79% seen once. This CDR3 is 14 amino acids long. CDR1 is SEHNR, CDR2 FQNEAQ, per germline (reference sequence). Sequencing input: PBMCs. V is TRBV7-9 and J is TRBJ2-1; D not resolved. This sequence originates from a woman in her thirties or forties in good health. Some clones in this sample may be carry-over from other donors' samples. The DNA for the CDR3 is TGTGCCAGCAGCGAGGCCCACGGTTACAATGAACAGTTCTTC. This encodes CASSEAHGYNEQFF.